The rows below give T cell receptor beta chains drawn from one sample of a study of blood T cell repertoires in COVID-19. Only in-frame clones appear in the TCRdb table, and some are missing; sequencing was by immunoSEQ multiplex PCR. The sample holds roughly 250,000 clones; around 89% are singletons and the top ten take approximately 0.84%. The sample comprised peripheral blood. These receptor sequences come from a man aged 25 to 45 with acute or convalescent COVID-19. Each CDR3 is given with its conserved first and last residue. The D gene is left open where the match is weak. Clone size is not always given. Where it is, it says once, few, many or a class for expanded clones.

CDR3 DNA: TGTGCCAGCAGCAGACAGGGATGGTCCTACGAGCAGTACTTC
CDR3 protein: CASSRQGWSYEQYF
V gene: TRBV5-5
D gene: TRBD1
J gene: TRBJ2-7
clone size: .

CDR3 DNA: TGTGCTAGCAGCTTAGGGTCGTCAGTAAGCTCCTACAATGAGCAGTTCTTC
CDR3 protein: CASSLGSSVSSYNEQFF
V gene: TRBV7-7
D gene: .
J gene: TRBJ2-1
clone size: .

CDR3 DNA: TGTGCCAGTAGCAAGGTCCGGGTTACTAATGAAAAACTGTTTTTT
CDR3 protein: CASSKVRVTNEKLFF
V gene: TRBV19
D gene: .
J gene: TRBJ1-4
clone size: .

CDR3 DNA: TGTGCCAGCAGTTACCGTAGCGGGAGAGCCTACAATGAGCAGTTCTTC
CDR3 protein: CASSYRSGRAYNEQFF
V gene: TRBV6-2/TRBV6-3
D gene: TRBD2
J gene: TRBJ2-1
clone size: few

CDR3 DNA: TGTGCCAGCAGCCGATACCGGGACAGGGTTTCCCCCAACTATGGCTACACCTTC
CDR3 protein: CASSRYRDRVSPNYGYTF
V gene: TRBV14
D gene: TRBD1
J gene: TRBJ1-2
clone size: once

CDR3 DNA: TGTGCTAGTGGGCACTTTAACAGGGTGATGTTTTTT
CDR3 protein: CASGHFNRVMFF
V gene: TRBV12-5
D gene: .
J gene: TRBJ1-4
clone size: .

CDR3 DNA: TGTGCCAGCTCACCACCGTCCGGGACAGGGGGCTTTCCCCAGCATTTT
CDR3 protein: CASSPPSGTGGFPQHF
V gene: TRBV18
D gene: TRBD1
J gene: TRBJ1-5
clone size: few

CDR3 DNA: TGTGCCTGGAACTCCGGGAGGGGGAACTATGGCTACACCTTC
CDR3 protein: CAWNSGRGNYGYTF
V gene: TRBV30
D gene: .
J gene: TRBJ1-2
clone size: .

CDR3 DNA: TGTGCCACCAGTGGGAGATACAATGAGCAGTTCTTC
CDR3 protein: CATSGRYNEQFF
V gene: TRBV24-1
D gene: .
J gene: TRBJ2-1
clone size: .

CDR3 DNA: TGCGCCAGCAGCCCGCTACTGAGCGGGGGGGCCTACGAGCAGTACTTC
CDR3 protein: CASSPLLSGGAYEQYF
V gene: TRBV4-1
D gene: TRBD2
J gene: TRBJ2-7
clone size: .

CDR3 DNA: TGTGCCAGCTCACCATTAATCACAGGGCGTAACGGGGAGCTGTTTTTT
CDR3 protein: CASSPLITGRNGELFF
V gene: TRBV18
D gene: .
J gene: TRBJ2-2
clone size: .

CDR3 DNA: TGTGCCAGCAGGCAGATCGGCAATCAGCCCCAGCATTTT
CDR3 protein: CASRQIGNQPQHF
V gene: TRBV6-6
D gene: .
J gene: TRBJ1-5
clone size: .

CDR3 DNA: TGTGCCAGCAGTTACGGGCGGGGCCCAGGGGAGCAGTTCTTC
CDR3 protein: CASSYGRGPGEQFF
V gene: TRBV6-5
D gene: .
J gene: TRBJ2-1
clone size: .

CDR3 DNA: TGCGCCAGCACCGCCAGTGGAGGAGAAAATTCACCCCTCCACTTT
CDR3 protein: CASTASGGENSPLHF
V gene: TRBV5-1
D gene: .
J gene: TRBJ1-6
clone size: .

CDR3 DNA: TGCAGCGTTGGCGAAGGGGTCGGGAGTATATACAATGAGCAGTTCTTC
CDR3 protein: CSVGEGVGSIYNEQFF
V gene: TRBV29-1
D gene: .
J gene: TRBJ2-1
clone size: .